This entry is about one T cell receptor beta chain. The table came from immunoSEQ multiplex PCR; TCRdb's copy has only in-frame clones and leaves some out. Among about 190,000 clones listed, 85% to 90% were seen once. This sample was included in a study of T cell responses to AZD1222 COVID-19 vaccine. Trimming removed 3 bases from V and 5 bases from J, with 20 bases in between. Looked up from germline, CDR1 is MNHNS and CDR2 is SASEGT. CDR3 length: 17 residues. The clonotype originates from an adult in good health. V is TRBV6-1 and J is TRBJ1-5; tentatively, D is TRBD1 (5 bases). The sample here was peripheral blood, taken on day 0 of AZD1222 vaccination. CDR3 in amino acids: CASSDFGGKSVDQPQHF. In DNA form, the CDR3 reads TGTGCCAGCAGTGATTTCGGGGGAAAGTCGGTCGATCAGCCCCAGCATTTT.